One T cell receptor (beta chain) is described in this entry. Its antigen is unknown. The treatment denotes: about 20 received Ad26.COV2.S at low or high dose, single or two shots; about 5 received placebo; per-sample allocation not given. Collection of samples fell on day 63 after the first vaccine or placebo injection. The data stem from a study of Ad26.COV2.S vaccination and SARS-CoV-2 variants. Whole-study findings and limits: Vaccinees reportedly had broad spike-specific CD8+ and CD4+ T cell responses. Breadth measured for non-spike TCRs was similar across vaccine and placebo recipients.

Sequencing was performed with immunoSEQ multiplex PCR; in TCRdb, only in-frame clones are kept and a portion is missing. Here the sample spans a few hundred thousand clones, about 83% being singletons. Germline lookup yields CDR1 KGHSH and CDR2 LQKENI. V was cut by 3 bases and J by 7 bases, with 19 bases left in between. The CDR3 extends over 16 amino acids. Sample: peripheral blood, taken in a trial of Ad26.COV2.S vaccine versus placebo. This TCR was recovered from a person between 18 and 60 years old who received the Ad26.COV2.S COVID-19 vaccine or a placebo. The chain combines TRBV18 with TRBJ2-1; possibly TRBD1 or TRBD2 for D (5 bases each). Here the CDR3 reads CASSPTPGPERNEQFF. Written as DNA, the CDR3 is TGTGCCAGCTCACCTACCCCGGGGCCGGAGCGAAATGAGCAGTTCTTC.